The 22 T cell receptor beta chains below come from one sample, sequenced in a study of blood T cell repertoires in COVID-19. Assay used: immunoSEQ multiplex PCR; TCRdb lists only in-frame clones, some missing. The table lists approximately 33,000 clones, around 90% of them singletons. Specimen: peripheral blood. Receptors originate from a man between 60 and 70 years old with COVID-19, enrolled during active disease.

The CDR3 sequence is CASSLYLRGEGNEQFF. In DNA, the CDR3 is TGTGCCAGCAGCTTATACTTACGGGGTGAGGGCAATGAGCAGTTCTTC. The chain joins TRBV11-2 to TRBJ2-1, with D possibly TRBD2 on 5 matching bases. Germline V gene lookup returns CDR1 SGHAT and CDR2 FQNNGV. The CDR3 sequence is 16 residues long. V lost 2 bases to trimming and J lost 6 bases, with 17 bases between them.

Only one count was recorded for this clone. The DNA of the CDR3 is TGTGCCAGCAGCTTGTTTCGTCAGCGGGATGAGCAGTTCTTC. Its translation: CASSLFRQRDEQFF. V gene TRBV5-4 combines with J gene TRBJ2-1; D is possibly TRBD2 (6 bases). The ends were cut back, 1 base at V and 8 bases at J, with 13 bases in the middle. Germline V CDR1 and CDR2: SGHNT, YYREEE (reference sequence). The CDR3 is made up of 14 amino acids.

The chain joins TRBV4-2 to TRBJ1-3; the D is unclear. V lost 1 base and J 3 bases, leaving 13 bases between the germline ends. The CDR3 runs to 16 residues. The germline V gene encodes CDR1 LGHNA and CDR2 YNFKEQ. CDR3 coding DNA: TGTGCCAGCAGCCAAGCCCCGGGGATACATGGAAACACCATATATTTT. This translates into CASSQAPGIHGNTIYF.

The chain is built from TRBV29-1 and TRBJ2-7; D might be TRBD1 (8 bases). The V end lost 6 bases, the J end lost 4 bases, and 22 bases lay between the germline ends. The CDR3 contains 15 residues. Looked up from germline, CDR1 is SQVTM and CDR2 is ANQGSEA. The CDR3 loop is CSVVWGGTGAYEQYF. The CDR3 bases are TGCAGCGTCGTCTGGGGGGGGACAGGAGCTTACGAGCAGTACTTC.

Only a few counts were recorded for this clone. The chain carries TRBV7-9 and TRBJ2-5, with 7 bases fitting TRBD2. CDR3 size: 15 residues. CDR1 is SEHNR, CDR2 FQNEAQ, per germline (reference sequence). V shed 8 bases, J shed 1 base, and the junction held 10 bases outside the gene matches. The CDR3 coding sequence is TGTGCCAGCCACCGGAGGGAGGGATTCCAAGAGACCCAGTACTTC. It encodes CASHRREGFQETQYF.

V and J are TRBV5-1 and TRBJ2-1, with 7 bases matching TRBD2. The ends lost 3 bases at V and 2 bases at J; junction bases unmatched: 14. Germline loops: CDR1 SGHRS, CDR2 YFSETQ. The CDR3 consists of 18 residues. CDR3 region: CASSSTRGGSVTYNEQFF. The CDR3 DNA reads as TGCGCCAGCAGCTCCACCCGGGGCGGGAGTGTGACCTACAATGAGCAGTTCTTC.

A word on this clone: Compared with germline, one end of the junction differs, possibly owing to a read error. The genes are TRBV29-1 and TRBJ2-5, with a tentative D call TRBD1 (6 bases). CDR3 length: 16 amino acids. Germline V gene data show CDR1 as SQVTM and CDR2 as ANQGSEA. CDR3 DNA: TGCAGCGTTGCTGGGGTGGCAGGGGACCGCCAAGAGACCCCGTACTTC. Its translation is CSVAGVAGDRQETPYF. The full variable domain, its missing parts supplied by reference TRBV29-1 and TRBJ2-5, is SAVISQKPSRDICQRGTSLTIQCQVDSQVTMMFWYRQQPGQSLTLIATANQGSEATYESGFVIDKFPISRPNLTFSTLTVSNMSPEDSSIYLCSVAGVAGDRQETPYFGPGTRLLVL.

V is TRBV11-2 and J is TRBJ2-3, with D hard to call. CDR3 length: 12 amino acids. Trimming took 4 bases from V and 0 from J, leaving 2 bases between them. Germline CDR1 reads SGHAT; CDR2 reads FQNNGV. The CDR3 nucleotides read TGTGCCAGCAGCTCAAGCACAGATACGCAGTATTTT. Amino acid sequence: CASSSSTDTQYF.

This clone has just one count. Other DNA sequences from this sample encode an identical CDR3 as well. CDR3 DNA sequence: TGTGCCAGCAGTTTAAGTGCCCGAGGGACTGAAGCTTTCTTT. Amino acid sequence: CASSLSARGTEAFF. The V and J genes are TRBV28 and TRBJ1-1; unclear D gene. The length of the CDR3 is 14 residues. The V end was cut by 2 bases, the J end by 5 bases, with 12 bases between. Germline CDR1 reads MDHEN; CDR2 reads SYDVKM.

The chain joins TRBV7-9 to TRBJ2-5, with D possibly TRBD1 on 6 matching bases. Germline values: CDR1 SEHNR, CDR2 FQNEAQ (reference sequence). CDR3 size: 13 residues. V was clipped by 1 base and J by 14 bases, with 17 bases between them. The CDR3 is CASSLEFPGECYF. DNA for the CDR3: TGTGCCAGCAGCTTAGAATTCCCAGGGGAATGCTACTTC.

The chain links TRBV5-6 to TRBJ2-1; TRBD1 agrees at 7 bases. CDR1 is SGHDT and CDR2 is YYEEEE in the germline V gene. There are 13 residues in the CDR3. V was pared by 0 bases and J by 15 bases, with 9 bases of the junction left unmatched. As DNA, the CDR3 is TGTGCCAGCAGCTTGGCCGACGGGACAGCCCCGTTCTTC. Amino acid sequence: CASSLADGTAPFF.

The chain links TRBV7-8 to TRBJ2-7; 7 nucleotides line up with TRBD2. The J segment lost 0 bases and the V segment lost 1 base, leaving 12 bases of the junction unmatched. Germline V gene sequence: CDR1 SGHVS, CDR2 FQNEAQ. This CDR3 region has 18 residues. The CDR3 is CASSLVGGRQRGSYEQYF. The CDR3 DNA sequence: TGTGCCAGCAGCTTAGTCGGTGGCCGGCAGCGGGGCTCCTACGAGCAGTACTTC.

The chain has TRBV28 and TRBJ2-1; possible D gene TRBD2, 5 bases. The V gene lost 6 bases and the J gene lost 0 bases, with 15 bases spanning the gap. The germline CDR1 and CDR2 sequences are MDHEN and SYDVKM. The CDR3 sequence is 16 residues long. CDR3 coding DNA: TGTGCCAGCAGACCCCCCGGGCTAGCCTCCTACAATGAGCAGTTCTTC. Translating gives CASRPPGLASYNEQFF.

The chain is built from TRBV6-2 or TRBV6-3 and TRBJ1-3; D unclear. CDR3 length equals 15 residues. Germline CDR1 MNHEY, CDR2 SVGEGT. V lost 6 bases and J lost 3, with 15 bases in between. The CDR3 sequence is CASSPHGASGNTIYF. CDR3 in DNA: TGTGCCAGCAGCCCCCACGGAGCGAGTGGAAACACCATATATTTT.

This clone came up once. The chain carries TRBV3-1 (or the pseudogene TRBV3-2) and TRBJ2-7; 10 bases align to TRBD2. V gave up 4 bases and J gave up 5 bases; unmatched junction bases: 5. Per the germline V gene, CDR1 is LGHDT and CDR2 is YNNKEL (reference sequence). The CDR3 consists of 14 residues. CDR3 coding DNA: TGTGCCAGCAGCCCGGGACTAGCGACGAACGAGCAGTACTTC. Its protein product is CASSPGLATNEQYF.

The chain recombines TRBV10-1 with TRBJ2-7; 13 bases match TRBD2. Germline lookup yields CDR1 WNHNN and CDR2 SYGVQD (reference sequence). Unmatched junction bases numbered 4, after V lost 3 bases and J lost 5 bases. The CDR3 sequence is 15 residues long. The CDR3 reads CASSDTSGRANEQYF. In DNA form, the CDR3 reads TGCGCCAGCAGTGACACTAGCGGGAGGGCCAACGAGCAGTACTTC.

J is TRBJ2-7 and V is TRBV9; 8 positions match TRBD2. Germline CDR1 SGDLS, CDR2 YYNGEE. With 4 bases clipped from V and 0 bases from J, the junction kept 3 bases outside the gene matches. The CDR3 consists of 14 residues. The CDR3 here is CASSPGGDSYEQYF. CDR3 coding DNA: TGTGCCAGCAGCCCGGGGGGGGACTCCTACGAGCAGTACTTC.

The rearrangement joins TRBV20-1 to TRBJ2-1; D remains unclear. The length of the CDR3 is 16 residues. Germline V lookup: CDR1 DFQATT, CDR2 SNEGSKA (reference sequence). V shed 3 bases and J shed 0 bases, with 15 bases lying between them. CDR3 loop: CSASALAVRSYNEQFF. CDR3 bases: TGCAGTGCTAGTGCTCTGGCGGTCCGCTCCTACAATGAGCAGTTCTTC.

The V and J genes are TRBV6-5 and TRBJ2-7, with 7 nucleotides matching TRBD2. V lost 2 bases, J lost 7 bases, and 8 bases stayed unmatched. Looked up from germline, CDR1 is MNHEY and CDR2 is SVGAGI. This CDR3 contains 14 residues. The CDR3 region is CASSYVRGSNEQYF. For the CDR3, the DNA is TGTGCCAGCAGTTACGTCCGCGGGAGCAATGAGCAGTACTTC.

This chain uses TRBV25-1 with TRBJ1-1; D ambiguous. This CDR3 has 14 amino acids. The V gene's germline CDR1 is MGHDK and CDR2 SYGVNS. V was cut by 4 bases and J by 5 bases, with 14 bases left in between. The DNA of the CDR3 is TGTGCCAGCAGTGTTACGGGAAAAGGGACTGAAGCTTTCTTT. Protein sequence: CASSVTGKGTEAFF.

This chain uses TRBV10-2 with TRBJ1-2; D gene unclear. This CDR3 has 12 residues. Germline V gene data show CDR1 as WSHSY and CDR2 as SAAADI. V was shortened by 5 bases and J by 3 bases, with 7 bases between the two germline ends. CDR3 amino acids: CASSSAYYGYTF. The CDR3 bases are TGCGCCAGCAGTTCAGCGTACTATGGCTACACCTTC.

This sequence joins TRBV15 and TRBJ2-7; TRBD1 might be the D (6 bases). Germline values: CDR1 LNHNV, CDR2 YYDKDF (reference sequence). This CDR3 is 15 amino acids long. Trimming stripped 0 bases from V and 0 bases from J, with 9 bases between. Here the CDR3 reads CATSRETGSSYEQYF. CDR3 bases: TGTGCCACCAGCAGAGAAACAGGGAGCTCCTACGAGCAGTACTTC.